This TCR beta chain was sequenced in a study of metastatic and nonmetastatic thyroid tumors. After removal of 4 bases from V and 4 bases from J, the junction contained 9 bases not matched to a gene. The CDR3 totals 16 residues. Germline-derived CDR1 and CDR2 are MNHNS and SASEGT. TCRdb reprocessed the PCR reads via MiXCR. The repertoire holds tens of thousands of clones, with roughly a fifth as singletons. Thyroid surgery took place with no prior treatment in any patient. V and J are TRBV6-1 and TRBJ2-7; 11 positions match TRBD2. The sample comprised blood. This TCR derives from a female donor with papillary thyroid cancer or a benign thyroid nodule (not recorded which). Some clones in this sample may be carry-over from other donors' samples. For the CDR3, the DNA is TGTGCCAGCAGTGGTGGGCTAGCGGGAGGTTGGTACGAGCAGTACTTC. As protein: CASSGGLAGGWYEQYF.